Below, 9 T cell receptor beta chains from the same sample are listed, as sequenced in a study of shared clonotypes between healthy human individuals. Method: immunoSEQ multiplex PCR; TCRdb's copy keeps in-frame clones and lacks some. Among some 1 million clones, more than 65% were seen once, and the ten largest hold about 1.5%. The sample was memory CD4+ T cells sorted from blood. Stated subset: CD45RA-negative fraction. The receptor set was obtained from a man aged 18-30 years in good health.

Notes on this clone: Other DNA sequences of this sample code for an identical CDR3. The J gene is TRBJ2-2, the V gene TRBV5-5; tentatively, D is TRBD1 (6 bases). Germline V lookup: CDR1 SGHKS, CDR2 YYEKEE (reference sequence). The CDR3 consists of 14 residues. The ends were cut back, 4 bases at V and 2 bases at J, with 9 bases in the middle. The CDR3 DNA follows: TGTGCCAGCAGCCTACAGGGAAACACCGGGGAGCTGTTTTTT. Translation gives CASSLQGNTGELFF.

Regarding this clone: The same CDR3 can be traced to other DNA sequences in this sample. In nucleotides, the CDR3 is TGTGCCAGCTCACCAAATCGGAATGAGCAGTTCTTC. It translates to CASSPNRNEQFF. The rearrangement links TRBV18 to TRBJ2-1; D is unclear. The CDR3 runs 12 residues. The ends were cut back, 2 bases at V and 7 bases at J, with 6 bases in the middle. CDR1 is KGHSH, CDR2 LQKENI, per germline.

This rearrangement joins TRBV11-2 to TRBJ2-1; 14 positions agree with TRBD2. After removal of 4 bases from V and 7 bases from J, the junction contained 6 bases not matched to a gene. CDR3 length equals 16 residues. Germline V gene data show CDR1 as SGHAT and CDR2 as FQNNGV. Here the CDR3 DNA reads TGTGCCAGCAGCTCGACGACTAGCGGGGGGGTTAATGAGCAGTTCTTC. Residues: CASSSTTSGGVNEQFF. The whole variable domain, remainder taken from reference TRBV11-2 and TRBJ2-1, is EAGVAQSPRYKIIEKRQSVAFWCNPISGHATLYWYQQILGQGPKLLIQFQNNGVVDDSQLPKDRFSAERLKGVDSTLKIQPAKLEDSAVYLCASSSTTSGGVNEQFFGPGTRLTVL.

Written as DNA, the CDR3 is TGTGCCAGCACCGGACTAGTTAAACATGAGCAGTTCTTC. Residues: CASTGLVKHEQFF. This sequence joins TRBV6-6 and TRBJ2-1, with 7 nucleotides matching TRBD2. The V gene end was trimmed by 7 bases and the J gene end by 8 bases; junction bases not matched to a gene: 8. The CDR3 is 13 amino acids. Per the germline V gene, CDR1 is MNHNY and CDR2 is SVGAGI (reference sequence).

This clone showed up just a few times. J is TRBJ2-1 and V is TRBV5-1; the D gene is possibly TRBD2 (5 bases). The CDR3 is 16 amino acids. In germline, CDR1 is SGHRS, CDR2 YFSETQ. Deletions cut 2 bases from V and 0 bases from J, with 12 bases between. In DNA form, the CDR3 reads TGCGCCAGCAGCTTAGAGCTAACTAGCTCCTACAATGAGCAGTTCTTC. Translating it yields CASSLELTSSYNEQFF.

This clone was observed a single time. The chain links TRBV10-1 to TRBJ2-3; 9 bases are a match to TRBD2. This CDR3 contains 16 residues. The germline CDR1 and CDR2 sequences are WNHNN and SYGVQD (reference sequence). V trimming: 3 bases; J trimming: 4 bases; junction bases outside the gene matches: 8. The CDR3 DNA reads TGCGCCAGCAGTGATCGGAAACTAGCGGGTGCAGATACGCAGTATTTT. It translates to CASSDRKLAGADTQYF.

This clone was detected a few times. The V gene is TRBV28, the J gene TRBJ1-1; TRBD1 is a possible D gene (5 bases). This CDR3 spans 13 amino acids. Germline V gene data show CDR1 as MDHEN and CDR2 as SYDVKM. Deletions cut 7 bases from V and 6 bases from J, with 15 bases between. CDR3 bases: TGTGCCAGCACAGCTCCGGGGGTTCCTGAAGCTTTCTTT. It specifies CASTAPGVPEAFF.

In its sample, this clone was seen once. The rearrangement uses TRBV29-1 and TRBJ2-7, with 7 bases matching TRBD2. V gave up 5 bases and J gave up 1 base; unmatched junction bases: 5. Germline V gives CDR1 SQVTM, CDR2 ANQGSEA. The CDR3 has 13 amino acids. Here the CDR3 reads CSVLRGISYEQYF. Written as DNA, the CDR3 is TGCAGCGTTTTGCGGGGGATTTCCTACGAGCAGTACTTC.

The CDR3 coding sequence is TGTGCCATCAGCCCCGACAGGGGGCGAACTAATGAAAAACTGTTTTTT. Translated: CAISPDRGRTNEKLFF. The gene calls are TRBV10-3 and TRBJ1-4, with 10 bases fitting TRBD1. The CDR3 totals 16 residues. In germline, CDR1 is ENHRY, CDR2 SYGVKD. V lost 6 bases and J lost 1; bases outside the gene matches: 5.